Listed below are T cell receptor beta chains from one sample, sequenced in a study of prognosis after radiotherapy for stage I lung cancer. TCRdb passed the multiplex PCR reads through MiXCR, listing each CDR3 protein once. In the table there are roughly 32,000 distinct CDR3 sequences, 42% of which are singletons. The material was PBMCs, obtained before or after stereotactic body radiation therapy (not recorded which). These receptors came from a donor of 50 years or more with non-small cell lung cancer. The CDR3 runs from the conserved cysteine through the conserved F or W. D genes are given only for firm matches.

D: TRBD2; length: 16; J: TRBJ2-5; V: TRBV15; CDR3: CATSRDQGGGAGTQYF
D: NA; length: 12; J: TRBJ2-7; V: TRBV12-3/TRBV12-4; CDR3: CASSLGGREQYF
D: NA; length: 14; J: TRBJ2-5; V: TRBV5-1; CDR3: CASISGTSRETQYF
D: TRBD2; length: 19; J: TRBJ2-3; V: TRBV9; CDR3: CASSVGTSGGIGHTDTQYF
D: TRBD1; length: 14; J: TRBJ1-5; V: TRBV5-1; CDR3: CASSLAGGNQPQHF
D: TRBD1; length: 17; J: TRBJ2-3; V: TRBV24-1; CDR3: CATSDPTDRAPGDTQYF
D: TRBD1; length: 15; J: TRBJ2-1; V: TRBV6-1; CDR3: CASSVIRDRSNEQFF
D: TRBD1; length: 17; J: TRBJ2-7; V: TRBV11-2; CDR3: CASSFGPVDRGAYEQYF
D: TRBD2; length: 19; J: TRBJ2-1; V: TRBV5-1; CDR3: CASSRGLAGCTSLGNEQFF
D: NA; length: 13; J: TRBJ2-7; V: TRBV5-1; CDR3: CASSLVISYEQYF
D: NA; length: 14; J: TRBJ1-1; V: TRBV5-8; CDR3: CASSTQGGDTEAFF
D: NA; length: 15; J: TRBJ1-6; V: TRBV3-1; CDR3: CASSQGGGPNSPLHF
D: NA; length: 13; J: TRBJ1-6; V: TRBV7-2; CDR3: CASTINTNSPLHF
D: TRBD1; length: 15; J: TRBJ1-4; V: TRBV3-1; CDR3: CASSPRPDRDEKLFF
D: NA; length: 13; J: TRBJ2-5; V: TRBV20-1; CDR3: CSARDPGQETQYF
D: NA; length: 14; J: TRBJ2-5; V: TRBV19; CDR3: CASSIGPAGETQYF
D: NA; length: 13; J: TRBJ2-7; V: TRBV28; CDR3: CASTPGAVYEQYF
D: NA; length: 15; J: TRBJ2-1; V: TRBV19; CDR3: CASSISYAGYNEQFF
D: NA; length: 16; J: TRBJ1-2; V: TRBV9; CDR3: CASSVDPGGSHYGYTF
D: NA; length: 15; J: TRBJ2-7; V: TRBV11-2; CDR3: CASSLAAGISYEQYF
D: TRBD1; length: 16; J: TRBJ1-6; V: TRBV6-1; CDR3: CASRDRNRRTGSPLHF
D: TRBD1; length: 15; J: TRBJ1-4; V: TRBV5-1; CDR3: CASSLAGQSNEKLFF
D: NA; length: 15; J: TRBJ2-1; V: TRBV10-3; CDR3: CAISESRESYNEQFF
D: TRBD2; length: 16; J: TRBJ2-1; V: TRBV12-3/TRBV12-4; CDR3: CASSLAPRESGNEQFF
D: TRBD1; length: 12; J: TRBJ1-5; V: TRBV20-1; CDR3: CSAGTGKQPQHF
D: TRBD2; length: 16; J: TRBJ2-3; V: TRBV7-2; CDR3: CASSSTLAVVGDTHYF
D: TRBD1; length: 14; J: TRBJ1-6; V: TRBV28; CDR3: CASRPTGEGSPLHF
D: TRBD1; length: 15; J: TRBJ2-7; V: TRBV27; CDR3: CASSFGPGTAYEQYF
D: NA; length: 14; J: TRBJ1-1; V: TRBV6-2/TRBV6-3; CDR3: CASRPTRLNIEAFF
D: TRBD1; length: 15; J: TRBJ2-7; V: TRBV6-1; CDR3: CASSEAGTGYHEQYF
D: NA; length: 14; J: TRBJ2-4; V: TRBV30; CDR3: CAWSLRTEVDIQYF